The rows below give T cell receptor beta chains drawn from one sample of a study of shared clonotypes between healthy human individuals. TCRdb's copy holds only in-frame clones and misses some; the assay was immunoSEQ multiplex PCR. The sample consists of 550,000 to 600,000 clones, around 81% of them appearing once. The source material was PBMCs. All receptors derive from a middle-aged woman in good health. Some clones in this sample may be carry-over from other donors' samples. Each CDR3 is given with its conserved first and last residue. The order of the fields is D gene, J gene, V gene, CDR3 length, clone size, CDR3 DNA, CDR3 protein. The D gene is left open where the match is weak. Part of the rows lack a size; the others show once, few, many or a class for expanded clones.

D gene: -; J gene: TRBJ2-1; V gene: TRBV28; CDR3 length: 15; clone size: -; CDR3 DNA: TGTGCCAGCAGTGGGTCCAGAGGGACCTACAATGAGCAGTTCTTC; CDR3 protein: CASSGSRGTYNEQFF
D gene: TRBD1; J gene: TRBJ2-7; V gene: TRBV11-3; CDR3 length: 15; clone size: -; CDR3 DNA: TGTGCCAGCAGCCCGACCGGGACAGGGGCCTACGAGCAGTACTTC; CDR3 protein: CASSPTGTGAYEQYF
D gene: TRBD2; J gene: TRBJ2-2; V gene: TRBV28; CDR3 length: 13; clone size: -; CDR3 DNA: TGTGGTAGCGGGAGGGAGGACACCGGGGAGCTGTTTTTT; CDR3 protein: CGSGREDTGELFF
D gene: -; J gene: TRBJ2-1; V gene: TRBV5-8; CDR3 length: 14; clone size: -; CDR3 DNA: TGTGCCAGCAGCATCATTAGCTCCTACAATGAGCAGTTCTTC; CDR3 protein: CASSIISSYNEQFF
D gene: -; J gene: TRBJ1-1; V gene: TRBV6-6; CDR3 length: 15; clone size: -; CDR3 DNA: TGTGCCAGCAGTTACTCGCATGAGCCGAACACTGAAGCTTTCTTT; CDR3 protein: CASSYSHEPNTEAFF
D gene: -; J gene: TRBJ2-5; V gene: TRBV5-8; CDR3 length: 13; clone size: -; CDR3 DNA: TGTGCCAGCAGCTTGGGGCACTTGGAGACCCAGTACTTC; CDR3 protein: CASSLGHLETQYF
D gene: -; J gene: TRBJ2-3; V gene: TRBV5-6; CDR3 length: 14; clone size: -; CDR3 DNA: TGTGCCAGCAGCTTTACGACTAGCACAGATACGCAGTATTTT; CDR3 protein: CASSFTTSTDTQYF
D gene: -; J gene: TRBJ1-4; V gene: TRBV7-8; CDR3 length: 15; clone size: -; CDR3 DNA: TGTGCCAGCAGCGATACAGCCGCCCAAAATGAAAAACTGTTTTTT; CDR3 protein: CASSDTAAQNEKLFF
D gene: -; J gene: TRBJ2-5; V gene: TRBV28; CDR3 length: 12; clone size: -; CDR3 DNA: TGTACCAGCGGGTCGGGAACAGAGACCCAGTACTTC; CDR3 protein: CTSGSGTETQYF
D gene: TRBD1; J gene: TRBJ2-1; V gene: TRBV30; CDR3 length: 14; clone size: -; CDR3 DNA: TGTGCCTGGAGTAGGGGGACAGTTAACAATGAGCAGTTCTTC; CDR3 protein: CAWSRGTVNNEQFF
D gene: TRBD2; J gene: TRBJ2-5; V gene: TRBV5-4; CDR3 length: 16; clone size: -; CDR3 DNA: TGTGCCAGCAGCTTGATTGGACTAGCGAACCAAGAGACCCAGTACTTC; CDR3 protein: CASSLIGLANQETQYF
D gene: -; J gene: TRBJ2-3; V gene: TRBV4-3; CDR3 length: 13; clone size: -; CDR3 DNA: TGCGCCAGCAGCCAAGTCAGGGGACATACGCAGTATTTT; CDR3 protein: CASSQVRGHTQYF
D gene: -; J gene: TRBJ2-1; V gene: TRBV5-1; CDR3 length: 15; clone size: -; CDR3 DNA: TGCGCCAGCACACCTGGGACCTACGGGGCCAATGAGCAGTTCTTC; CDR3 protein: CASTPGTYGANEQFF
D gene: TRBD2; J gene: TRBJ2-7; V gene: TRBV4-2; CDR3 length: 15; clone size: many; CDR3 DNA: TGTGCCAGCAGCCAAGGGGCTAGCGGGGCCTGGGAGCAGTACTTC; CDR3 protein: CASSQGASGAWEQYF
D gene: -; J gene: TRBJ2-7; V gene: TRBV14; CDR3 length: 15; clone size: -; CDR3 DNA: TGTGCCAGCAGCCAAGGCTCTGGCGGATTCTACGAGCAGTACTTC; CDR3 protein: CASSQGSGGFYEQYF
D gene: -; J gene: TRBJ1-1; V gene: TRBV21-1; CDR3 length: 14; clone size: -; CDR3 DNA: TGTGCCAGCAGCCCTAGGGGGACAGTCGTTGAAGCTTTCTTT; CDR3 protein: CASSPRGTVVEAFF
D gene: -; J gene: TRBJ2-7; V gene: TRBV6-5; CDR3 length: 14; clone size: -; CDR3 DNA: TGTGCCAGCAACCAGGGGCCATACTCCTACGAGCAGTACTTC; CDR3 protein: CASNQGPYSYEQYF
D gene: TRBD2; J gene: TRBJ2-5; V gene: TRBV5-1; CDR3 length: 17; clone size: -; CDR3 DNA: TGCGCCAGCAGCTTGGGACTAGCGGGGACCAACCAAGAGACCCAGTACTTC; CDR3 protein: CASSLGLAGTNQETQYF
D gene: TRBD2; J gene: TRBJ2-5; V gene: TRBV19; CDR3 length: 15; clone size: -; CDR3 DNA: TGTGCCAGCCGGCTCAGCGGGGGGGCGGAAGAGACCCAGTACTTC; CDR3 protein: CASRLSGGAEETQYF
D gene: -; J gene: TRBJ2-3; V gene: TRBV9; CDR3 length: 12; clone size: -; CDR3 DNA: TGTGCCAGCAGCCCCGGGAGAGATACGCAGTATTTT; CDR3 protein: CASSPGRDTQYF
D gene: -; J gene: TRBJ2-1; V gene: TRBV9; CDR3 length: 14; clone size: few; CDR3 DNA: TGTGCCAGCAACGCTTCCACGGTACCCAATGAGCAGTTCTTC; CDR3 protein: CASNASTVPNEQFF
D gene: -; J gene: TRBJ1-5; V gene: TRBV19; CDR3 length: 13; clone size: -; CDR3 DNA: TGTGCCAGTAGTCCTGGACGGAGACAGCCCCAGCATTTT; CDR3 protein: CASSPGRRQPQHF
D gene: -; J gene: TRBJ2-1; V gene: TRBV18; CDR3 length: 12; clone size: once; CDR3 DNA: TGTGCCAGCTCACCACGGGAGAGTGAGCAGTTCTTC; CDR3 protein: CASSPRESEQFF
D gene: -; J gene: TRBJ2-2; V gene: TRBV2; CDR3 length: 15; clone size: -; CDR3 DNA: TGTGCCAGCAGTGAGGGGAGTTTGAGAACCGGGGAGCTGTTTTTT; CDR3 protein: CASSEGSLRTGELFF
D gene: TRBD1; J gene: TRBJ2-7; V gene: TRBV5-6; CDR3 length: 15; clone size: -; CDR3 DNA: TGTGCCAGCAGCTTACAACCCGGGACAGCCTACGAGCAGTACTTC; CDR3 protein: CASSLQPGTAYEQYF
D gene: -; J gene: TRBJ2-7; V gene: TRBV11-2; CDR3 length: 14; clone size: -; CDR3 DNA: TGTGCCACCACGGTGGGCGGAAGGGCCTACGAGCAGTACTTC; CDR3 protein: CATTVGGRAYEQYF
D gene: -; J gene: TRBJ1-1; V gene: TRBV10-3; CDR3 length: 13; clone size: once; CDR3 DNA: TGTGCCATCACCCTGGACAGAAACACTGAAGCTTTCTTT; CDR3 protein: CAITLDRNTEAFF
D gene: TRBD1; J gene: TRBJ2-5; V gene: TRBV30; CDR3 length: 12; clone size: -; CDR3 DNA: TGTGCCTGGGGGACAGGGAGCGAGACCCAGTACTTC; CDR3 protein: CAWGTGSETQYF
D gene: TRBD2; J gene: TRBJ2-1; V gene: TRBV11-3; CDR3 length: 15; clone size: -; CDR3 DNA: TGTGCCAGCAGCTTAGACCCCGGGACTACTAGTGAGCAGTTCTTC; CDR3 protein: CASSLDPGTTSEQFF
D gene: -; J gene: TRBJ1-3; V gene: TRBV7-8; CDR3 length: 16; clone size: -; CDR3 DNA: TGTGCCAGCAGCTTAAATGTGGGTATATCGGCAAACACCATATATTTT; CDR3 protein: CASSLNVGISANTIYF
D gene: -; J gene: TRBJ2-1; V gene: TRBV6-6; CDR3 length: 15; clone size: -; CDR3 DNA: TGTGCCAGCAGTTACGGGACCCCTCTTGCCAATGAGCAGTTCTTC; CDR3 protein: CASSYGTPLANEQFF
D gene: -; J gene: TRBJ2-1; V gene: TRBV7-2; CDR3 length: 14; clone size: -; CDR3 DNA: TGTGCCAGCAGCTTAGTGAGGACTGACCAAGAGCAGTTCTTC; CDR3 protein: CASSLVRTDQEQFF
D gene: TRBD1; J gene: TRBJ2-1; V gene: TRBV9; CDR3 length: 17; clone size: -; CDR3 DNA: TGTGCCAGCAGCGCTATCGGGACAGTCCACTCCTACAATGAGCAGTTCTTC; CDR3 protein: CASSAIGTVHSYNEQFF
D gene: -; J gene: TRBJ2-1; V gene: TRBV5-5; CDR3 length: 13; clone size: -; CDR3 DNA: TGTGCCAGCAGCTTGCGCGGAGTCGTTGAGCAGTTCTTC; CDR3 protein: CASSLRGVVEQFF
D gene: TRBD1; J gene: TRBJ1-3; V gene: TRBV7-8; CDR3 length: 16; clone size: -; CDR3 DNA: TGTGCCAGCAGCTCAGTCTCAGGGGGCTCAGGAAACACCATATATTTT; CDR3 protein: CASSSVSGGSGNTIYF
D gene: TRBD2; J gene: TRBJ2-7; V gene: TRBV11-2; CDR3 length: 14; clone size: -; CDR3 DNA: TGTGCCAGCAGCCTTGGGACTAGCAGGCACGAGCAGTACTTC; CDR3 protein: CASSLGTSRHEQYF
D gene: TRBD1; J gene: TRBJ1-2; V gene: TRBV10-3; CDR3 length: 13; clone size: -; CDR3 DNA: TGTGCCATCGGACAGGGCATAGAGTATGGCTACACCTTC; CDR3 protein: CAIGQGIEYGYTF
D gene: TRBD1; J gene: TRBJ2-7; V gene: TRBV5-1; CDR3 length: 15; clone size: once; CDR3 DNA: TGCGCCAGCAGCCCTACCCTGACAGGGGTCTACGAGCAGTACTTC; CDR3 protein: CASSPTLTGVYEQYF
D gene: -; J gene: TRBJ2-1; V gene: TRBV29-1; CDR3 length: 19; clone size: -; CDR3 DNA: TGCAGCGTTGAAGATCGGGAATTGTGGCGGGAAGGCCACTACAATGAGCAGTTCTTC; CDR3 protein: CSVEDRELWREGHYNEQFF
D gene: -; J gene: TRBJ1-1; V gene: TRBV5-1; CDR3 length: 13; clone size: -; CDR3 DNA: TGCGCCAGCAGCCCCCAGGACATGGCTGAAGCTTTCTTT; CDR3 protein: CASSPQDMAEAFF
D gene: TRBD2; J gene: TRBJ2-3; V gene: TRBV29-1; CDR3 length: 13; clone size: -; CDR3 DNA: TGCAGCGTAGTTAGACTAGCGGAGGATACGCAGTATTTT; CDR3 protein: CSVVRLAEDTQYF
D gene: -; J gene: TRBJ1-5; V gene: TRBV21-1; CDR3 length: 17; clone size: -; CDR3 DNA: TGTGCCAGCAGCACAAACGGGGGTCAGACCAGGAATCAGCCCCAGCATTTT; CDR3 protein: CASSTNGGQTRNQPQHF
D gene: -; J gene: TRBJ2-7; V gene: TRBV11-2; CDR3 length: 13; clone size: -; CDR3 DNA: TGTGCCAGCAGCTCAATCCCATCCTACGAGCAGTACTTC; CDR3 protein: CASSSIPSYEQYF
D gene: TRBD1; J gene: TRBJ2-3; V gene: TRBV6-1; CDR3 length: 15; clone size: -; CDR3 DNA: TGTGCCAGCAGTGAAAGGGGACAGAACACAGATACGCAGTATTTT; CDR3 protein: CASSERGQNTDTQYF
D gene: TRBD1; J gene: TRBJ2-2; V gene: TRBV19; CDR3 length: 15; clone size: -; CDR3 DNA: TGTGCCAGTAGTATTGGACAGGGGAGCGGCGGGGAGCTGTTTTTT; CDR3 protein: CASSIGQGSGGELFF
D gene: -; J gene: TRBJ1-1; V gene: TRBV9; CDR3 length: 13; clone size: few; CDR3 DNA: TGTGCCAGCAGCCCAGCCAGCAACACTGAAGCTTTCTTT; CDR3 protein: CASSPASNTEAFF
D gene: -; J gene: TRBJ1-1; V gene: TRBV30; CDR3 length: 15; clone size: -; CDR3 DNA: TGTGCCTGGAGAGCCGGAGGCAGGGGAACCTCTGAAGCTTTCTTT; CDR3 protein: CAWRAGGRGTSEAFF
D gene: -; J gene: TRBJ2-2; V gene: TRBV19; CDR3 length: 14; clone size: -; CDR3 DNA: TGTGCCAGTAGGGGGACGACAATGGGAGGGGAGCTGTTTTTT; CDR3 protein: CASRGTTMGGELFF
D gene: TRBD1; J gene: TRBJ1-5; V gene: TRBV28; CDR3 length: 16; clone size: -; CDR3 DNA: TGTGCCAGCAGCCCTACAGGGGGCCGGCGCAATCAGCCCCAGCATTTT; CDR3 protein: CASSPTGGRRNQPQHF
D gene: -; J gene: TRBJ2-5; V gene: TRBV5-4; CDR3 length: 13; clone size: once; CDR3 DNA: TGTGCCAGCAGCTCCCGGACAGCAGAGACCCAGTACTTC; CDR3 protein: CASSSRTAETQYF
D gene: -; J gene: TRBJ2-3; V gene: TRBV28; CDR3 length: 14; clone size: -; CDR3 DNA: TGTGCCAGCAGTCCCCCTGAGGTCCCAGATACGCAGTATTTT; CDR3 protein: CASSPPEVPDTQYF